Listed here are 13 T cell receptor beta chains from one sample, sequenced in a study of blood T cell repertoires in COVID-19. Data came from immunoSEQ multiplex PCR; TCRdb stores just in-frame clones and leaves some out. This table has 95,000 to 150,000 clones, over 70% appearing once. The sequenced sample was peripheral blood. The receptors shown here come from a woman aged 70-85 years with acute or convalescent COVID-19.

The chain employs TRBV7-3 and TRBJ2-1; 8 positions agree with TRBD2. Per the germline V gene, CDR1 is SGHTA and CDR2 is FQGTGA. The CDR3 totals 16 residues. The V segment lost 5 bases and the J segment 7 bases; nucleotides outside the gene matches: 13. The CDR3 bases are TGTGCCAGCAGCCCCTACGGGGGGGCCTACTCAAATGAGCAGTTCTTC. Its translation is CASSPYGGAYSNEQFF.

The J gene is TRBJ2-2, the V gene TRBV2; tentative D call: TRBD2 (5 bases). This CDR3 contains 13 residues. Trimming pared 8 bases from V and 1 base from J, leaving 8 bases between. Germline CDR1 is SNHLY and CDR2 is FYNNEI. CDR3 amino acids: CASCRENTGELFF. Here the CDR3 DNA reads TGTGCCAGCTGTCGGGAGAACACCGGGGAGCTGTTTTTT.

This clone was counted once. The CDR3 region is CASSLMDRRQHF. For the CDR3, the DNA is TGTGCCAGCAGTTTAATGGACAGACGCCAGCATTTT. The chain couples TRBV12-3 or TRBV12-4 to TRBJ1-5; D is perhaps TRBD1 (6 bases). The CDR3 has 12 residues. Between the trimmed V and J ends, which lost 2 bases and 12 bases, there was a span of 11 bases.

In this sample, this clone turned up once. The chain carries TRBV4-1 and TRBJ1-2; a weak D match, TRBD1 (5 bases). The V end was cut by 6 bases, the J end by 0 bases, with 17 bases between. This CDR3 has 16 amino acids. Germline CDR1 reads MGHRA; CDR2 reads YSYEKL. This CDR3 reads CASRKAGGPTNYGYTF. The CDR3 DNA sequence: TGCGCCAGCAGGAAGGCGGGGGGACCCACTAACTATGGCTACACCTTC.

V and J are TRBV9 and TRBJ1-6; possible D gene TRBD1, 5 bases. The CDR3 covers 16 residues. Germline CDR1 reads SGDLS; CDR2 reads YYNGEE. With 3 bases removed from V and 3 bases from J, the gap between germline ends came to 13 bases. The CDR3 DNA is TGTGCCAGCAGCGACCGGGACTCAAGCTATAATTCACCCCTCCACTTT. Translation: CASSDRDSSYNSPLHF.

The chain employs TRBV7-7 and TRBJ2-2; maybe TRBD1 (5 bases). CDR1 is SSHAT and CDR2 is FNYEAQ in the germline V gene (reference sequence). V was cut by 6 bases and J by 5 bases, with 10 bases left in between. The CDR3 covers 13 residues. CDR3 DNA: TGTGCCAGCAGAACGACAGAGACCGGGGAGCTGTTTTTT. As protein: CASRTTETGELFF.

The chain couples TRBV4-1 to TRBJ1-2; 8 nucleotides align to TRBD1. Germline V CDR1 and CDR2: MGHRA, YSYEKL. CDR3 length equals 14 residues. V shed 5 bases and J 6 bases; nucleotides not matched to a gene: 8. For the CDR3, the DNA is TGCGCCAGCAGCTCACAGGGGGGGTTGAATGGCTACACCTTC. Translating gives CASSSQGGLNGYTF.

The chain employs TRBV5-1 and TRBJ2-2; 9 bases are a match to TRBD1. This CDR3 contains 15 residues. Germline V gives CDR1 SGHRS, CDR2 YFSETQ. With 3 bases clipped from V and 3 bases from J, the junction kept 3 bases outside the gene matches. The CDR3 DNA reads TGCGCCAGCAGCTCCCGGACAGGGGACACCGGGGAGCTGTTTTTT. Protein product: CASSSRTGDTGELFF. The full variable domain, rest sourced from reference TRBV5-1 and TRBJ2-2, is KAGVTQTPRYLIKTRGQQVTLSCSPISGHRSVSWYQQTPGQGLQFLFEYFSETQRNKGNFPGRFSGRQFSNSRSEMNVSTLELGDSALYLCASSSRTGDTGELFFGEGSRLTVL.

This clone was picked up a small number of times. The chain combines TRBV28 with TRBJ2-2, with 10 bases that match TRBD1. Germline CDR1 is MDHEN and CDR2 is SYDVKM. V lost 6 bases to trimming and J lost 6 bases; unmatched junction nucleotides: 4. This CDR3 is built from 14 residues. The CDR3 nucleotides are TGTGCCAGCAGGGGACAGGGGAGAGCCGGGGAGCTGTTTTTT. Its protein product is CASRGQGRAGELFF.

The chain recombines TRBV7-9 with TRBJ2-1, with 12 bases matching TRBD2. Germline lookup yields CDR1 SEHNR and CDR2 FQNEAQ (reference sequence). The CDR3 consists of 15 residues. The J segment lost 11 bases and the V segment lost 4 bases, leaving 9 bases of the junction unmatched. CDR3 in DNA: TGTGCCAGCAGCTCCACGACTAGCGGGAGCACTCAGCAGTTCTTC. This sequence encodes CASSSTTSGSTQQFF.

This clone was recorded once. Other nucleotide sequences in the sample specify the same CDR3. The genes are TRBV4-1 and TRBJ2-3; D is undetermined. CDR1 and CDR2 from the germline V gene are MGHRA and YSYEKL. The CDR3 length is 13 residues. Trimming left V 1 base short and J 6 bases short, with 8 bases between. The CDR3 protein is CASSQVTRDTQYF. CDR3 nucleotide sequence: TGCGCCAGCAGCCAAGTTACGAGGGATACGCAGTATTTT.

Only one count was recorded for this clone. The CDR3 sequence: CASSQGPRGAQETQYF. CDR3 sequence (DNA): TGTGCCAGCAGCCAAGGCCCGCGGGGGGCCCAAGAGACCCAGTACTTC. V and J are TRBV3-1 (or the pseudogene TRBV3-2) and TRBJ2-5, with 8 bases lining up with TRBD2. Germline-derived CDR1 and CDR2 are LGHDT and YNNKEL (reference sequence). The CDR3 extends over 16 amino acids. With V trimmed by 1 base and J by 1 base, 5 bases remained unmatched.

This chain's CDR3 is CASSPHGQGSHEQYF. In nucleotides, the CDR3 is TGTGCCAGCAGCCCCCACGGACAGGGGTCCCACGAGCAGTACTTC. The chain carries TRBV7-9 and TRBJ2-7; TRBD1 matches 9 bases. Germline CDR1 and CDR2: SEHNR and FQNEAQ (reference sequence). The CDR3 is 15 residues long. J lost 5 bases, V lost 5 bases, and 10 bases had no gene match.